This section outlines one T cell receptor (beta chain) sequence together with its context. Its target is not known. These data are taken from a study of a mutant IDH1 vaccine in newly diagnosed glioma. Sample time point: week 23, last vaccination. A single vaccine dose contained 300 ug of mutant IDH1 20-mer peptide, and topical imiquimod was used with it. Libraries were prepared by immunoSEQ multiplex PCR; TCRdb keeps only in-frame clonotypes and omits some of them. The sample shows more than 55,000 clones, about 81% of them seen only once. Germline CDR1 reads SGHRS; CDR2 reads YFSETQ. The CDR3 totals 16 residues. V lost 3 bases to trimming and J lost 1 base; unmatched junction nucleotides: 9.

The clonotype was recovered from a woman aged 40 to 50 with glioma. Some clones in this sample may be carry-over from other donors' samples. The chain is built from TRBV5-1 and TRBJ2-5; the match to TRBD1 covers 7 bases. This specimen was PBMCs, taken from a glioma patient whose treatment included an IDH1 peptide vaccine. The DNA of the CDR3 is TGCGCCAGCAGCTGGGGGACAGACTTACTCCAAGAGACCCAGTACTTC. This sequence encodes CASSWGTDLLQETQYF.